The present entry profiles one T cell receptor beta chain with its context. The data are from a study of control samples from healthy donors and cancer patients. The CDR3 sequence is 17 residues long. Germline loops: CDR1 KGHSH, CDR2 LQKENI. Trimming shortened V by 0 bases and J by 2 bases, and 14 bases separated the two germline ends. TCRdb's copy holds only in-frame clones and misses some; the assay was immunoSEQ multiplex PCR. This table has 150,000 to 180,000 clones, around 95% appearing once. The sequence derives from a man in his forties in good health. The V gene is TRBV18, the J gene TRBJ2-4; D is perhaps TRBD1 (6 bases). The sample taken for sequencing was blood. In DNA, the CDR3 is TGTGCCAGCTCACCACCCGTGGTGGGGGCGACCAAAAACATTCAGTACTTC. As protein: CASSPPVVGATKNIQYF. Using reference TRBV18 and TRBJ2-4 for the parts outside the CDR3, the full variable domain is NAGVMQNPRHLVRRRGQEARLRCSPMKGHSHVYWYRQLPEEGLKFMVYLQKENIIDESGMPKERFSAEFPKEGPSILRIQQVVRGDSAAYFCASSPPVVGATKNIQYFGAGTRLSVL.